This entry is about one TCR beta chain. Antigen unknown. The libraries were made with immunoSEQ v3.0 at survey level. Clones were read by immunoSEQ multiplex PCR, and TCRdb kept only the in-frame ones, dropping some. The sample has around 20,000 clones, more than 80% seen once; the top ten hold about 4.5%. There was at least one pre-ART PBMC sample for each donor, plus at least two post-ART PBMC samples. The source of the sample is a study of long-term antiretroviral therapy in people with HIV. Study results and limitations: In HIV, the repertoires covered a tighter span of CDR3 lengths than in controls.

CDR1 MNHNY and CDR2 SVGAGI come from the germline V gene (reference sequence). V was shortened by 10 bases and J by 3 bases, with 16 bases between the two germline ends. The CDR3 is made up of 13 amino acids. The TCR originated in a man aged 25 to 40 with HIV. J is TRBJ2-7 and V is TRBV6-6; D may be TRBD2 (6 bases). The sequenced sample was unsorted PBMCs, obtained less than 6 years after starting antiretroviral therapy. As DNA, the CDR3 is TGTGCCACCTGGGACTCTCAGAACTACGAGCAGTACTTC. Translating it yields CATWDSQNYEQYF.